This T cell receptor (beta chain) was identified in a study of cytomegalovirus exposure and HLA in healthy donors. Germline V gene lookup returns CDR1 SEHNR and CDR2 FQNEAQ (reference sequence). Trimming cost V 5 bases and J 6 bases, with 10 bases left between them. The CDR3 totals 12 residues. Study results and caveats: In vitro confirmation showed a few CMV-associated chains to be CMV antigen specific.

For this clone: Antigen specificity is unknown.

Amplification used 60 Vbeta primers and 13 Jbeta primers. Only in-frame clones appear in the TCRdb table, and some are missing; sequencing was by immunoSEQ multiplex PCR. The listing records fewer than 150,000 clones. The clonotype comes from a man younger than 30 in good health and CMV-seronegative. The chain combines TRBV7-9 with TRBJ1-1; D is possibly TRBD1 (5 bases). Specimen: PBMCs. This CDR3 reads CASSPRGSEAFF. CDR3 DNA: TGTGCCAGCAGCCCGCGGGGGTCTGAAGCTTTCTTT.